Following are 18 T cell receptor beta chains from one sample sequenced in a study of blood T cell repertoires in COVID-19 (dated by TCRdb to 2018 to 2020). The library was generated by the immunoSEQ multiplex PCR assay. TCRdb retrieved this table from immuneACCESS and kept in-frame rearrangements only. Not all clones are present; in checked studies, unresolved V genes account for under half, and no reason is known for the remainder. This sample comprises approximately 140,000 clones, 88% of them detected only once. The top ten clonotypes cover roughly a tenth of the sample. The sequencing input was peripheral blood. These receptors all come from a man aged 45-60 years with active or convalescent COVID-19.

CDR3 coding DNA: TGTGCCAGCAGCCACCAAGCGGGAGTTGACTACGAGCAGTACTTC. Translated, it gives CASSHQAGVDYEQYF. The V and J genes are TRBV13 and TRBJ2-7; 8 bases match TRBD2. The length of the CDR3 is 15 residues. From germline, CDR1 is PRHDT and CDR2 FYEKMQ (reference sequence). V lost 5 bases and J lost 3; bases outside the gene matches: 9.

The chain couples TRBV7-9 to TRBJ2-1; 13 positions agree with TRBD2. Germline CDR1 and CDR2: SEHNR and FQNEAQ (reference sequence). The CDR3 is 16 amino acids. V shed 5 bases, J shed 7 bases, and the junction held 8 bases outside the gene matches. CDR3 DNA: TGTGCCAGCAGCCCTTGGACTAGCGGGAGTCAGAATGAGCAGTTCTTC. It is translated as CASSPWTSGSQNEQFF.

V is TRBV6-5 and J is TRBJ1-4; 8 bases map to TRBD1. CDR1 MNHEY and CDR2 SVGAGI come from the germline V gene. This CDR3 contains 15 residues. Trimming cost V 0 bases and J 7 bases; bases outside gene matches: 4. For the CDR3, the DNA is TGTGCCAGCAGTTACTCGAACAGGGGGGCTGAAAAACTGTTTTTT. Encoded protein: CASSYSNRGAEKLFF.

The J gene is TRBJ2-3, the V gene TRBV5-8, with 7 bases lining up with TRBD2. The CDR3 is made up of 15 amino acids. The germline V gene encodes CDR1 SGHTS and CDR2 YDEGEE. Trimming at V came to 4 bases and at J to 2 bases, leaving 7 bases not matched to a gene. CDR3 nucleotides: TGTGCCAGCAGCCTCCCGAGCGGGGTCACAGATACGCAGTATTTT. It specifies CASSLPSGVTDTQYF.

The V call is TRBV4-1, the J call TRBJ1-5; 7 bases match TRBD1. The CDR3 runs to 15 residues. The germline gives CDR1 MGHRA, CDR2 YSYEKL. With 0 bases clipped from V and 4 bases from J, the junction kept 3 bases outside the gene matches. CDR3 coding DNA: TGCGCCAGCAGCCAAGACGAGGGACAGAATCAGCCCCAGCATTTT. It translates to CASSQDEGQNQPQHF.

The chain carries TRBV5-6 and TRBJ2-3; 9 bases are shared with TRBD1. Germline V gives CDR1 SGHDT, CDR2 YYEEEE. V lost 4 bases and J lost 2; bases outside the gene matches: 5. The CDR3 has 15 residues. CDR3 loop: CASSIDRGDTDTQYF. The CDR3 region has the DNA TGTGCCAGCAGCATAGACAGGGGGGACACAGATACGCAGTATTTT.

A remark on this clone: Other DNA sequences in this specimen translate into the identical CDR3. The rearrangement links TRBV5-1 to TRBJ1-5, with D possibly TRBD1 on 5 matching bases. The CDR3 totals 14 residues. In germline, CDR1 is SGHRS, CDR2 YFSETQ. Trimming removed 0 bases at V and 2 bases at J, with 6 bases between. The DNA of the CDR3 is TGCGCCAGCAGCTTGGAAGGGGGCAATCAGCCCCAGCATTTT. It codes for CASSLEGGNQPQHF.

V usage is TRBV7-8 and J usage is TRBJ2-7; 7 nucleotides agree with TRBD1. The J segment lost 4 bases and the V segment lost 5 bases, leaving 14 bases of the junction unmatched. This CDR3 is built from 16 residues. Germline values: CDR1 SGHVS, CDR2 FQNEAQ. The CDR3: CASSGTEGLGLYEQYF. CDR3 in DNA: TGTGCCAGCAGCGGGACAGAGGGTTTAGGCTTGTACGAGCAGTACTTC.

The CDR3 region is CASSLGASSSTDTQYF. The CDR3 bases are TGTGCCAGCAGCTTAGGAGCAAGTTCTAGCACAGATACGCAGTATTTT. The chain carries TRBV11-2 and TRBJ2-3; no clear D. The CDR3 loop spans 16 amino acids. The V end was cut by 1 base, the J end by 0 bases, with 11 bases between. The germline V gene encodes CDR1 SGHAT and CDR2 FQNNGV.

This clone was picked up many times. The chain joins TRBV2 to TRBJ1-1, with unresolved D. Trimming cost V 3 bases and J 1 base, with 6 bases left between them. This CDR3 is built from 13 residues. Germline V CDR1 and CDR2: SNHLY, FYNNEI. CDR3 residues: CASSDRPNTEAFF. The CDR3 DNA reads TGTGCCAGCAGTGACAGGCCGAACACTGAAGCTTTCTTT.

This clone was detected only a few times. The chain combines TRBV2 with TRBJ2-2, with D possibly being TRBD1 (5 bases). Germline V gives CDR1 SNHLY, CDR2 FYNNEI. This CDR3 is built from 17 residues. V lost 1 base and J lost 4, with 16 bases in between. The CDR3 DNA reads TGTGCCAGCAGTGAAGAGGGGCTTGATTTGGCCACCGGGGAGCTGTTTTTT. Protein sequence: CASSEEGLDLATGELFF.

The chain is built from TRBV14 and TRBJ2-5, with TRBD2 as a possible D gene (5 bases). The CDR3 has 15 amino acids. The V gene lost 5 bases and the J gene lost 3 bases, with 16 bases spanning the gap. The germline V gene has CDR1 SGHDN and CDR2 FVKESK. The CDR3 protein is CASSTRRTGKETQYF. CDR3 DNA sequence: TGTGCCAGCAGCACACGAAGGACGGGGAAAGAGACCCAGTACTTC. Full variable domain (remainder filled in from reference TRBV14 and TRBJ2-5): EAGVTQFPSHSVIEKGQTVTLRCDPISGHDNLYWYRRVMGKEIKFLLHFVKESKQDESGMPNNRFLAERTGGTYSTLKVQPAELEDSGVYFCASSTRRTGKETQYFGPGTRLLVL.

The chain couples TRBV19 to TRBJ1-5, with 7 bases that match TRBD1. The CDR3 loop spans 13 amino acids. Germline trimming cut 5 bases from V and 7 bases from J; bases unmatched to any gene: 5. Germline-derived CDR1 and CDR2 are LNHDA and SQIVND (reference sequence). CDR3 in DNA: TGTGCCAGTAGTGTTACAGGGGCCCAGCCCCAGCATTTT. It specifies CASSVTGAQPQHF.

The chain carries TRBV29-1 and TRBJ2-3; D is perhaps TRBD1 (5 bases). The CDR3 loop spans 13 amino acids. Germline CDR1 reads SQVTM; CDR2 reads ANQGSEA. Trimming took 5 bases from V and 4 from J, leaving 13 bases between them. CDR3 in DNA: TGCAGCGTTCCAGGGCGAAAGCCAGATACGCAGTATTTT. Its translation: CSVPGRKPDTQYF.

This chain's CDR3 is CASLRAGISTYNEQFF. CDR3 in DNA: TGTGCCAGTTTACGAGCGGGAATATCCACGTACAATGAGCAGTTCTTC. J is TRBJ2-1 and V is TRBV2, with TRBD2 matching 7 bases. The CDR3 length is 16 residues. Germline V gene lookup returns CDR1 SNHLY and CDR2 FYNNEI. V was pared by 9 bases and J by 4 bases, with 15 bases of the junction left unmatched.

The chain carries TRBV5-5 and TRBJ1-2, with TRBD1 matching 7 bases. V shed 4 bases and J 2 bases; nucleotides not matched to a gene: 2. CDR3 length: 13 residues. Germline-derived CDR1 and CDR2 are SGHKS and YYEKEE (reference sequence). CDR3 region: CASSQTGNYGYTF. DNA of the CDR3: TGTGCCAGCAGCCAGACAGGGAACTATGGCTACACCTTC.

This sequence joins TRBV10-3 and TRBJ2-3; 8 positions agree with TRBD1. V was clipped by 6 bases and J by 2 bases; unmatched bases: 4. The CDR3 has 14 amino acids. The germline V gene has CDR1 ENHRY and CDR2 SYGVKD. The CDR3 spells CAISTQGATDTQYF. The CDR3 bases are TGTGCCATCAGCACCCAGGGGGCCACAGATACGCAGTATTTT.

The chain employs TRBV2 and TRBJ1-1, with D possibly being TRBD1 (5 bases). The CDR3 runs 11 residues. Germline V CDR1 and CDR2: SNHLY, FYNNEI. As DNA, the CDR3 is TGTGGCCGTAGGGGTGACACTGAAGCTTTCTTT. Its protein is CGRRGDTEAFF. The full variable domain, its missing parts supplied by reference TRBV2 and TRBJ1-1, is EPEVTQTPSHQVTQMGQEVILRCVPISNHLYFYWYRQILGQKVEFLVSFYNNEISEKSEIFDDQFSVERPDGSNFTLKIRSTKLEDSAMYFCGRRGDTEAFFGQGTRLTVV.